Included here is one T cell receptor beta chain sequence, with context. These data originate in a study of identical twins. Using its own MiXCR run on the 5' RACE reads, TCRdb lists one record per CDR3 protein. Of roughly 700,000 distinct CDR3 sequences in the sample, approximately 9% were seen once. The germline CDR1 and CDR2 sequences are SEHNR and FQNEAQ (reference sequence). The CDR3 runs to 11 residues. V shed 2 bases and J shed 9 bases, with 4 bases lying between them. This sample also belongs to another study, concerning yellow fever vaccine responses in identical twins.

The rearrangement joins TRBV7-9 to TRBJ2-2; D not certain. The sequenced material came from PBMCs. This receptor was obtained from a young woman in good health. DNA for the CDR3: TGTGCCAGCAGCTTATCGAGGGAGCTGTTTTTT. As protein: CASSLSRELFF. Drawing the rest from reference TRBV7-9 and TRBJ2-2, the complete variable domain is DTGVSQNPRHKITKRGQNVTFRCDPISEHNRLYWYRQTLGQGPEFLTYFQNEAQLEKSRLLSDRFSAERPKGSFSTLEIQRTEQGDSAMYLCASSLSRELFFGEGSRLTVL.